The clone carrying this T cell receptor beta chain occurred once. Authors' processing steps: Estimates of nucleated cell counts were drawn from the amplification of reference gene primers. Generated by immunoSEQ multiplex PCR, the TCRdb table keeps only in-frame clones and is missing some. V, J and clone size were drawn from that table, and D and trimming were deduced from the DNA. The sample records approximately 170,000 clones, around 83% being singletons. This sample is part of a study of blood T cell repertoires in COVID-19. Study information: T cells, B-cell-depleted T cells, or PBMCs supplied cDNA or gDNA.

Germline V gene sequence: CDR1 SGHAT, CDR2 FQNNGV. The CDR3 runs to 15 residues. V dropped 2 bases and J dropped 2 bases, with 12 bases sitting between them. Sequences were obtained from PBMCs or T cells enriched from blood (not recorded which). V and J are TRBV11-2 and TRBJ1-2; possibly TRBD1 for D (6 bases). The TCR was taken from a woman aged 45-65 years in a cohort exposed to, infected with or recovered from COVID-19 (not recorded which). The CDR3 spells CASSLFAGANYGYTF. The CDR3 DNA reads as TGTGCCAGCAGCTTATTCGCAGGGGCCAACTATGGCTACACCTTC.